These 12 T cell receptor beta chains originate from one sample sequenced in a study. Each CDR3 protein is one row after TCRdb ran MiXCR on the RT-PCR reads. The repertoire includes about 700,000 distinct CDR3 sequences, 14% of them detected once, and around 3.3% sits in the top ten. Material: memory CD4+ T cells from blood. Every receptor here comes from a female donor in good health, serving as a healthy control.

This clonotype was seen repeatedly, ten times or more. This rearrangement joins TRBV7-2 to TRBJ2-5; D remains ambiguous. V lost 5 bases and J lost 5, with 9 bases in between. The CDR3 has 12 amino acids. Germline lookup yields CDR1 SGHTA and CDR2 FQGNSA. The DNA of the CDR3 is TGTGCCAGCAGCCGCCATGGGGAGACCCAGTACTTC. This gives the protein CASSRHGETQYF.

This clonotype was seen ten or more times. The CDR3 protein is CASSPLGTGGLNNEQFF. As DNA, the CDR3 is TGTGCCAGCAGCCCGCTAGGGACAGGGGGTCTAAACAATGAGCAGTTCTTC. The rearrangement uses TRBV7-9 and TRBJ2-1; 11 bases are a match to TRBD1. Germline lookup yields CDR1 SEHNR and CDR2 FQNEAQ (reference sequence). The CDR3 has 17 residues. V lost 5 bases to trimming and J lost 5 bases; unmatched junction nucleotides: 11.

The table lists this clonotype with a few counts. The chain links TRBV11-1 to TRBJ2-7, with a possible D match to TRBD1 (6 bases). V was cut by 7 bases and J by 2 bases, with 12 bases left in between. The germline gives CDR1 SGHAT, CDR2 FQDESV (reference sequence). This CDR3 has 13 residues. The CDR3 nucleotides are TGTGCCAGCACCCCACAGGGTACCTACGAGCAGTACTTC. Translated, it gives CASTPQGTYEQYF.

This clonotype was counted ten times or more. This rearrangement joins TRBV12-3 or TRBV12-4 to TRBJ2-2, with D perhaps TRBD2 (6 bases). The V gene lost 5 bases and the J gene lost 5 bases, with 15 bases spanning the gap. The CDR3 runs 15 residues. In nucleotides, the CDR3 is TGTGCCAGCAGTGGTGCCGGGACTCAGACCGGGGAGCTGTTTTTT. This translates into CASSGAGTQTGELFF.

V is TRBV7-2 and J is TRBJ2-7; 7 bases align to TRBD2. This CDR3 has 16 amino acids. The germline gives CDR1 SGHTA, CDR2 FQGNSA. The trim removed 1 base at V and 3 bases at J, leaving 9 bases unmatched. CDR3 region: CASSLEIASGIYEQYF. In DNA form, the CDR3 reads TGTGCCAGCAGCTTAGAGATCGCTAGCGGCATCTACGAGCAGTACTTC.

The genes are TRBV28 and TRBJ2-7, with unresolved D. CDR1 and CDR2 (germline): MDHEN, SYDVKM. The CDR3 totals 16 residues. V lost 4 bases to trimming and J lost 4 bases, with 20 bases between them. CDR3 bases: TGTGCCAGCAGTTCGACAACCCCGTCCCAGCATTACGAGCAGTACTTC. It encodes CASSSTTPSQHYEQYF.

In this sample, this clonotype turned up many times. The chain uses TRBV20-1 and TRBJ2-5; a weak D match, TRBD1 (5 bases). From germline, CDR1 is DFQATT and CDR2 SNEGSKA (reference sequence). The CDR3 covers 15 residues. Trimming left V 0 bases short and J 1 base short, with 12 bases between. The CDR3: CSARDQGSLQETQYF. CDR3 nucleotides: TGCAGTGCTAGAGATCAGGGCTCTCTCCAAGAGACCCAGTACTTC.

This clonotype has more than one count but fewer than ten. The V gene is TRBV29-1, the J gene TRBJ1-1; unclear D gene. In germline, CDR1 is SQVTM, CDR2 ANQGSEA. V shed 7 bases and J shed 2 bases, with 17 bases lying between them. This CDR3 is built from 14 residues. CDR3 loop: CSGGVGARNTEAFF. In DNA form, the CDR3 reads TGCAGCGGCGGGGTAGGAGCGCGAAACACTGAAGCTTTCTTT.

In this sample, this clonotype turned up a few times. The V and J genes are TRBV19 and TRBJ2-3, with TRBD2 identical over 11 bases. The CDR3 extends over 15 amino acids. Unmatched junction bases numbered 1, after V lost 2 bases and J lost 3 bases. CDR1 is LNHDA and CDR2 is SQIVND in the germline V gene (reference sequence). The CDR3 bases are TGTGCCAGTAGTATACCTAGCGGGAGGACAGATACGCAGTATTTT. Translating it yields CASSIPSGRTDTQYF.

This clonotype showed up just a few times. This CDR3 reads CASSPGQLNTGELFF. The CDR3, as DNA: TGTGCCAGCAGCCCGGGACAGCTGAACACCGGGGAGCTGTTTTTT. The V gene is TRBV5-6, the J gene TRBJ2-2; 7 positions agree with TRBD1. The CDR3 extends over 15 amino acids. V gave up 4 bases and J gave up 1 base; unmatched junction bases: 4. Looked up from germline, CDR1 is SGHDT and CDR2 is YYEEEE.

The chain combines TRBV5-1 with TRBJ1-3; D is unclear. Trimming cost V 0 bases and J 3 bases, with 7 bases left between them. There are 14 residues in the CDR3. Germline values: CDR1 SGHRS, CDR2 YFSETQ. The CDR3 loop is CASSLEAGGNTIYF. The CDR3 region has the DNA TGCGCCAGCAGCTTGGAGGCAGGTGGAAACACCATATATTTT. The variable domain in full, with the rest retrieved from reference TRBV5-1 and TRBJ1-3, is KAGVTQTPRYLIKTRGQQVTLSCSPISGHRSVSWYQQTPGQGLQFLFEYFSETQRNKGNFPGRFSGRQFSNSRSEMNVSTLELGDSALYLCASSLEAGGNTIYFGEGSWLTVV.

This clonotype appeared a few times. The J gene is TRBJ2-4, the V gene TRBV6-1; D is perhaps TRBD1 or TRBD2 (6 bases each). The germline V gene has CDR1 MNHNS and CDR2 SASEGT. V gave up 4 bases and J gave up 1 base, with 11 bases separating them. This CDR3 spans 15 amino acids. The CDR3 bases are TGTGCCAGCAGTGTTGGGGGGCAGGCCAAAAACATTCAGTACTTC. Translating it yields CASSVGGQAKNIQYF.